This entry features one T cell receptor beta chain sequence. Its antigen remains undetermined. The input lacks base qualities; no much larger clone sits a single base away. The germline V gene encodes CDR1 LNHDA and CDR2 SQIVND (reference sequence). Cut back by 2 bases and 9 bases, the V and J ends lie 11 bases apart. CDR3 length: 13 amino acids, cysteine to phenylalanine. The retained sequence is limited to the CDR3, 39 bases, with the frame set at the first base. Preparation of the library involved the immunoSEQ multiplex PCR assay. A mixture of 60 forward primers for TCR Vbeta segments and 13 reverse primers for TCR Jbeta segments was used in the multiplex PCR. A multiplex PCR assay on genomic DNA amplified the CDR3 region of rearranged TCR beta genes. The Illumina HiSeq System was used to sequence the amplified TCR beta libraries as 87-base-pair reads. The authors processed their data as follows. Across the 700 or so repertoires, a later analysis counted about 81 million unique TCR beta chains, some 11 million of which were shared by at least two donors. To remove PCR and sequencing errors, raw reads were error-corrected and collapsed into unique sequences using a nearest-neighbor algorithm that merged closely related sequences. Alignment of CDR3 sequences to IMGT reference sequences was used to assign V, D and J gene segments. Each retained sequence needed at least a six-nucleotide match to both a V gene segment and a J gene segment. Rearrangements were called productive when the CDR3 lacked stop codons and stayed in frame with V and J; all others were non-productive. CDR3 was defined by IMGT convention, running from the second conserved V-encoded cysteine to the conserved J-encoded phenylalanine. Sequences without an unambiguous match to a single V gene segment were excluded from the earlier analysis of approximately 600 of the donors. An earlier analysis of 587 of the donors called V segments functional above 56.7% productive rearrangements and segregating when the between-donor standard deviation exceeded 5%. A statistical classification framework was built to diagnose cytomegalovirus status from the catalog of TCR beta chain sequences. In a later analysis, V and J genes were assigned by comparing TCR nucleotide sequences against IMGT/GENE-DB human TR gene sequences. Using the TCRdist pipeline, a later analysis assigned CDR3 sequences along with most-parsimonious VDJ recombination scenarios. A later analysis defined each TCR beta chain by its CDR3 amino acid sequence plus V-gene family, and excluded reads lacking a unique V-gene family. To address suspected cross-contamination and a sequencing artifact, a later analysis removed approximately 590 highly shared, low-generation-probability nucleotide sequences. For each public chain, a later analysis derived a clonal expansion index from normalized ranks of inferred template counts within each repertoire. A later analysis computed generation probabilities with a VDJ recombination model fitted to out-of-frame rearrangements, and checked the results against IGoR. In a later analysis, hypergeometric tests were used to score TCR-TCR, TCR-HLA and TCR-CMV co-occurrence, with a repertoire-size bias correction applied to TCR pairs. A later analysis estimated false discovery rates by permuting HLA or CMV assignments 20 times. A later analysis grouped co-occurring TCRs with DBSCAN, adding TCRdist sequence similarity when clustering within HLA-allele-positive subsets. For co-occurrence clustering, repertoires with fewer than 30,000 or more than 120,000 public chains were excluded, along with four or five repertoires with anomalous nucleotide sharing. TCRdb took this table from immuneACCESS and kept in-frame rearrangements with V and J called. Such tables lack part of the clones; where checked against another copy, unresolved V genes explain under half of the gap, and the rest is unexplained. V, J and clone size were drawn from that table, and D and trimming were deduced from the DNA. The sample includes some 200,000 clones, with approximately 83% observed a single time. The top ten clones comprise 0.71% of the sample.

The cohort comprised 666 healthy bone marrow donors. At the time of sampling, every cohort member was nominally healthy, though immune exposures that went unrecorded were likely present. The donor was CMV seronegative and belonged to the group of 352 seronegative cohort members. Each donor provided a peripheral blood sample, and peripheral blood mononuclear cells were used for TCR beta sequencing. Genomic DNA was extracted from the blood cell samples with the Qiagen DNeasy Blood Extraction Kit. The data derive from a study of cytomegalovirus exposure and HLA in healthy donors listed by TCRdb under 2017. For the wider study: In an earlier analysis of fewer than 750 of the donors, under 300 Gb of sequence data and 120 million or so unique TCR beta sequences from 150 million to 200 million T cells were reported. Using immunosequencing, the study profiled T cell repertoires from about 650 subjects and related those repertoires to cytomegalovirus serostatus. To study patterns of TCR occurrence, a later analysis re-analyzed previously published TCR beta repertoires from 500 to 850 donors and added high-resolution HLA genotyping. An earlier analysis of some 500 of the donors applied high-throughput TCR beta sequencing to assess whether each TCR beta V gene segment acted as functional or pseudogenic. Of the roughly 400 genotyped donors, 81% fell in the genetic ancestry cluster associated with self-reported Caucasian donors. Roughly 300 gigabases of sequencing data and approximately 80 million unique TCR sequences were included in an early release covering several hundred HLA-typed donors. Along with the roughly 670-subject first cohort, a separate validation cohort of over a hundred different subjects was used. The aim of the study was to test whether cataloging public T cell receptors could identify signatures of past pathogen exposure. On average, around 230,000 unique TCR beta nucleotide sequences were sequenced per donor among more than 350 genotyped donors of the cohort, with roughly 18% of those sequences being non-productive. HLA typing covered class I and class II loci at four-digit resolution. A later genetic analysis used genome-wide SNP genotypes for about 60% of the 666 donors, treating that subset as a discovery cohort. Roughly 5 DR-DQ haplotypes were treated as single units for association and clustering because of strong linkage in the cohort. Typing coverage varied by locus: about 620-640 donors for A, B, C, DRB1 and DQB1; roughly 510 for DQA1; approximately 570 for DPA1; roughly 470 for DPB1. In the later analysis, no new phenotypic data were used to find candidate immune exposures; instead, reliance was placed on TCR beta sequences and their occurrence across donors. Alongside the repertoire data, information on donor age, sex, ethnicity and CMV serostatus was compiled. The study combined high-throughput TCR immunosequencing, statistical association of individual TCRs with disease status, and machine learning to predict cytomegalovirus infection status. All discovery cohort repertoires had been generated using a single sequencing platform.

Results and caveats for the whole study, not just this receptor: According to the authors, the approach could potentially be generalized to other disease states and immunological phenotypes. Some IMGT-functional V segments, including TRBV6-2 and TRBV6-3, could not be told apart with the 87-base-pair reads, so those segments were excluded. Immune exposure information for the cohort was limited to CMV serostatus. Presence/absence analyses assumed roughly uniform sequencing depth across donors, an assumption that may not hold. In a later analysis, most CMV-associated TCR beta chains were found to appear HLA-restricted, with HLA associations seemingly driven largely by CMV exposure. In the study, about 150 TCR beta chains were listed as associated with cytomegalovirus. An association between a missense DCLRE1C variant and V-gene and J-gene trimming of TCR beta chains was found in a later genetic analysis and replicated in an independent cohort. In an earlier analysis of 587 of the donors, most TCR beta V segments were observed in productive rearrangements about 87% or about 30% of the time, broadly matching IMGT annotations. Cytomegalovirus status was reported to be diagnosed by the classifier with high specificity and sensitivity in both the original and validation cohorts. Because counts were too low, some 17 rarely observed V segments, including chromosome 9 orphons, were excluded from the earlier analysis of several hundred of the donors. Correlated functional status among segregating V segments might be attributable to linkage disequilibrium, but an unknown experimental factor could not be ruled out. A later analysis found that HLA-associated TCR beta chains were more clonally expanded and had lower generation probabilities than equally common non-associated chains. In vitro tests confirmed that a few of the cytomegalovirus-associated TCR beta chains recognize cytomegalovirus antigens. Assigning TCR associations to individual alleles was difficult when HLA alleles, especially DR and DQ, strongly co-occurred. In a later genetic analysis, fewer N-insertions in productive TCRs were reported among donors in an Asian-associated ancestry cluster than the approximately 670-donor mean. At a false discovery rate of 0.05, a later analysis linked 16,000 or so TCR beta sequences to specific HLA alleles. A group of highly shared sequence variants was considered likely to be a technical artifact of the sequencing pipeline. This cohort had only TCR beta chains sequenced, and the lack of alpha or paired-chain data limited which features could be detected. A later analysis reported that several top co-occurrence clusters appeared linked to parvovirus B19, influenza, CMV and Epstein-Barr virus. HLA typing was unavailable for some donors at each locus, so association tests used only the typed subset. A further reported finding was that TCR beta sequences accurately predicted the HLA-A and HLA-B alleles for most subjects in the first cohort. In a later analysis, TCR association rates were found to vary across HLA loci, with the most associated TCRs seen for DRB1 alleles and the fewest for HLA-C alleles. Most TCR sequences were seen in very few donors, while some public TCRs were found in many individuals.

The receptor was derived from a boy between 2 and 10 years old in good health and CMV-seronegative. The sample comprised PBMCs. The rearranged segments are TRBV19 and TRBJ2-1; TRBD1 might be the D gene, on 5 matching bases. The CDR3 has the sequence CASSILQESEQFF. The sequenced DNA is TGTGCCAGTAGTATACTACAGGAGTCTGAGCAGTTCTTC.